One and the same sample provided the 24 T cell receptor beta chains below, sequenced in a study of T-cell reconstitution after alpha-beta-depleted transplantation in children. As it was prepared, the TCRbeta library received unique molecular identifiers. TCRdb reprocessed the PCR reads with MiXCR, giving one entry per CDR3 protein. The sample includes about 980,000 distinct CDR3 sequences, under 30% seen only once; the top ten take over 25%. Sequencing used PBMCs, mostly from graft donor cells, obtained 360 days after TCRalphabeta/CD19-depleted stem cell transplant. The receptors were sampled from a boy under two years old who had a stem cell transplant for SCID, so the T cells may come from the graft donor.

This clonotype was detected many times. The chain uses TRBV20-1 and TRBJ2-1; TRBD2 aligns across 10 bases. The junction had 8 bases not matched to a gene; V was cut back by 2 bases and J by 7 bases. The CDR3 covers 15 residues. CDR1 and CDR2 from the germline V gene are DFQATT and SNEGSKA (reference sequence). CDR3 nucleotides: TGCAGTGCTAGACTAGCGGGGGCCTCTAGGAATGAGCAGTTCTTC. Its protein is CSARLAGASRNEQFF.

The CDR3 here is CASRRTENYGYTF. CDR3 nucleotide sequence: TGTGCCAGCAGGCGGACGGAGAACTATGGCTACACCTTC. This sequence joins TRBV6-2 or TRBV6-3 and TRBJ1-2; no clear D gene. This CDR3 is built from 13 residues. Per the germline V gene, CDR1 is MNHEY and CDR2 is SVGEGT. V lost 6 bases, J lost 2 bases, and 10 bases lay in between.

The chain recombines TRBV6-2 or TRBV6-3 with TRBJ1-5, with no clear D. The CDR3 runs 12 residues. Trimming took 6 bases from V and 2 from J, leaving 5 bases between them. Germline V gene data show CDR1 as MNHEY and CDR2 as SVGEGT. The CDR3 coding sequence is TGTGCCAGCAGGGCCCGCAATCAGCCCCAGCATTTT. Amino acids: CASRARNQPQHF.

The chain employs TRBV20-1 and TRBJ2-3; 10 nucleotides align to TRBD2. Germline V gene lookup returns CDR1 DFQATT and CDR2 SNEGSKA (reference sequence). This CDR3 spans 16 amino acids. The V and J ends lost 0 bases and 4 bases, in that order; junction bases with no gene match: 7. The CDR3 reads CSARDIQRGGPDTQYF. CDR3 DNA: TGCAGTGCTAGAGATATCCAGCGGGGGGGCCCAGATACGCAGTATTTT.

Only a few counts were recorded for this clonotype. The chain carries TRBV29-1 and TRBJ2-3, with TRBD1 matching 7 bases. The length of the CDR3 is 13 residues. CDR1 and CDR2 (germline): SQVTM, ANQGSEA. V trimming: 4 bases; J trimming: 2 bases; junction bases outside the gene matches: 3. The CDR3 protein is CSVAQGVTDTQYF. The CDR3 DNA reads TGCAGCGTTGCGCAGGGGGTCACAGATACGCAGTATTTT.

The chain couples TRBV28 to TRBJ2-3, with TRBD2 identical over 7 bases. Germline loops: CDR1 MDHEN, CDR2 SYDVKM. The V and J ends lost 2 bases and 2 bases, in that order; junction bases with no gene match: 7. The length of the CDR3 is 16 residues. The CDR3 spells CASSLSVGGYTDTQYF. Here the CDR3 DNA reads TGTGCCAGCAGTTTAAGTGTGGGGGGGTACACAGATACGCAGTATTTT.

The V gene is TRBV15, the J gene TRBJ2-1; the D call may be TRBD1 or TRBD2 (5 bases each). Trimming cost V 8 bases and J 0 bases, with 26 bases left between them. The V gene's germline CDR1 is LNHNV and CDR2 YYDKDF (reference sequence). The CDR3 covers 19 residues. CDR3 bases: TGTGCCACCGCGAAACCCCTCGGGACGGTTATAAGCTCCTACAATGAGCAGTTCTTC. It specifies CATAKPLGTVISSYNEQFF.

This clonotype was seen many times. This sequence joins TRBV12-3 or TRBV12-4 and TRBJ2-3; D is ambiguous. The CDR3 length is 12 residues. The germline V and J ends were trimmed by 5 bases and 4 bases, with 7 bases remaining between them. CDR3 nucleotide sequence: TGTGCCAGCAGTCGAATGGCAGATACGCAGTATTTT. Protein: CASSRMADTQYF.

This clonotype has more than one count but fewer than ten. V gene TRBV20-1 combines with J gene TRBJ2-7, with D possibly TRBD2 on 6 matching bases. The CDR3 spans 17 residues. V was pared by 0 bases and J by 2 bases, with 20 bases between. Germline V CDR1 and CDR2: DFQATT, SNEGSKA (reference sequence). The CDR3 DNA follows: TGCAGTGCTAGAGATTTGGATTCGGCGGCGGGGACCTACGAGCAGTACTTC. It is translated as CSARDLDSAAGTYEQYF.

V usage is TRBV7-9 and J usage is TRBJ2-1, with 10 bases identical to TRBD2. V lost 7 bases to trimming and J lost 0 bases; unmatched junction nucleotides: 9. CDR3 size: 17 residues. From germline, CDR1 is SEHNR and CDR2 FQNEAQ (reference sequence). CDR3 DNA sequence: TGTGCCAGCACCCCAGCGGGGGGGCTGAGCTCCTACAATGAGCAGTTCTTC. Translating gives CASTPAGGLSSYNEQFF. The full variable domain, completed using reference TRBV7-9 and TRBJ2-1, is DTGVSQNPRHKITKRGQNVTFRCDPISEHNRLYWYRQTLGQGPEFLTYFQNEAQLEKSRLLSDRFSAERPKGSFSTLEIQRTEQGDSAMYLCASTPAGGLSSYNEQFFGPGTRLTVL.

This chain connects TRBV30 to TRBJ1-2; D unresolved. Per the germline V gene, CDR1 is GTSNPN and CDR2 is SVGIG (reference sequence). With 4 bases removed from V and 4 bases from J, the gap between germline ends came to 10 bases. This CDR3 is 12 amino acids long. The CDR3 sequence is CAWTGGGYGYTF. The CDR3 region has the DNA TGTGCCTGGACTGGCGGAGGCTATGGCTACACCTTC.

This clonotype appeared many times. DNA of the CDR3: TGTGCCAGCAGCTTAAATGGCGGGGGCTACAATGAGCAGTTCTTC. This codes for CASSLNGGGYNEQFF. The rearrangement uses TRBV7-2 and TRBJ2-1; 7 bases line up with TRBD2. Per germline, CDR1 SGHTA and CDR2 FQGNSA. The J segment lost 3 bases and the V segment lost 2 bases, leaving 4 bases of the junction unmatched. The CDR3 totals 15 residues.

CDR3 sequence: CASRDGRQMNTEAFF. Written as DNA, the CDR3 is TGTGCCAGTCGTGACGGGCGGCAAATGAACACTGAAGCTTTCTTT. The V gene is TRBV19, the J gene TRBJ1-1; D not resolved. CDR1 is LNHDA and CDR2 is SQIVND in the germline V gene (reference sequence). Trimming pared 8 bases from V and 0 bases from J, leaving 16 bases between. This CDR3 spans 15 amino acids. The variable domain in full, completed from reference TRBV19 and TRBJ1-1, reads DGGITQSPKYLFRKEGQNVTLSCEQNLNHDAMYWYRQDPGQGLRLIYYSQIVNDFQKGDIAEGYSVSREKKESFPLTVTSAQKNPTAFYLCASRDGRQMNTEAFFGQGTRLTVV.

This chain connects TRBV2 to TRBJ2-1; no reliable D call. V was trimmed by 5 bases and J by 10 bases, leaving 12 bases between them. The length of the CDR3 is 12 residues. The germline gives CDR1 SNHLY, CDR2 FYNNEI. CDR3 in DNA: TGTGCCAGCAGTAGGGATGCCGGGGAGCAGTTCTTC. The encoded protein is CASSRDAGEQFF.

This clonotype was detected only a few times. The rearrangement uses TRBV6-1 and TRBJ2-1; the match to TRBD2 covers 10 bases. The V gene's germline CDR1 is MNHNS and CDR2 SASEGT. Trimming removed 5 bases from V and 7 bases from J; junction bases left unmatched: 8. The CDR3 covers 15 residues. The CDR3 region has the DNA TGTGCCAGCAGTCAACATAGCGGGGGGTTAAATGAGCAGTTCTTC. Amino acids: CASSQHSGGLNEQFF.

This clonotype was detected many times. The V and J genes are TRBV7-6 and TRBJ2-7; possibly TRBD2 for D (5 bases). This CDR3 region has 14 residues. Per germline, CDR1 SGHVS and CDR2 FNYEAQ. V was cut by 5 bases and J by 2 bases, with 13 bases left in between. CDR3 region: CASSLGRGAYEQYF. The DNA for the CDR3 is TGTGCCAGCAGCCTCGGACGGGGAGCCTACGAGCAGTACTTC.

This clonotype was recorded a few times. This CDR3 is CASSLVGQGISPYEQYF. DNA of the CDR3: TGTGCCAGCAGTTTAGTGGGACAGGGCATCTCTCCCTACGAGCAGTACTTC. The J gene is TRBJ2-7, the V gene TRBV27; TRBD1 agrees at 9 bases. CDR1 is MNHEY and CDR2 is SMNVEV in the germline V gene (reference sequence). This CDR3 has 17 amino acids. V dropped 2 bases and J dropped 2; count of bases not matched to a gene: 10.

This sequence joins TRBV6-5 and TRBJ2-5; D is unresolved. The germline gives CDR1 MNHEY, CDR2 SVGAGI. The CDR3 length is 13 residues. Trimming removed 3 bases from V and 2 bases from J, with 7 bases in between. CDR3 region: CASSYGRQETQYF. CDR3 bases: TGTGCCAGCAGTTATGGCAGACAAGAGACCCAGTACTTC.

A few counts support this clonotype. This rearrangement joins TRBV4-1 to TRBJ2-5; D ambiguous. Germline V gene data show CDR1 as MGHRA and CDR2 as YSYEKL. CDR3 length: 16 amino acids. V was pared by 3 bases and J by 0 bases, with 14 bases between. The CDR3 region has the DNA TGCGCCAGCAGCCAGAAAGTGGGGTTCAACCAAGAGACCCAGTACTTC. It encodes CASSQKVGFNQETQYF.

The rearrangement joins TRBV20-1 to TRBJ1-2; TRBD1 matches 7 bases. The CDR3 is 13 amino acids. Germline trimming cut 6 bases from V and 3 bases from J; bases unmatched to any gene: 7. The germline CDR1 and CDR2 sequences are DFQATT and SNEGSKA (reference sequence). CDR3 sequence reads: CSATKGADYGYTF. CDR3 nucleotides: TGCAGTGCCACAAAGGGGGCGGACTATGGCTACACCTTC.

J is TRBJ2-7 and V is TRBV12-3 or TRBV12-4; D gene unclear. The CDR3 is made up of 13 amino acids. Between the trimmed V and J ends, which lost 6 bases and 11 bases, there was a span of 20 bases. The CDR3 bases are TGTGCCAGCAGAGGCGCTCCCGGGCTATCCGAGTACTTC. Its protein is CASRGAPGLSEYF.

This clonotype has ten or more counts. The chain combines TRBV12-3 or TRBV12-4 with TRBJ2-1; D gene uncertain. Deletions cut 5 bases from V and 0 bases from J, with 8 bases between. The length of the CDR3 is 14 residues. In DNA form, the CDR3 reads TGTGCCAGCAGTCCCGGTGGCTCCTACAATGAGCAGTTCTTC. This encodes CASSPGGSYNEQFF.

The chain links TRBV9 to TRBJ2-6, with D possibly matching TRBD1 (6 bases). The CDR3 loop spans 18 amino acids. The germline V and J ends were trimmed by 2 bases and 0 bases, with 15 bases remaining between them. The germline CDR1 and CDR2 sequences are SGDLS and YYNGEE. CDR3: CASSVSGTPSSGANVLTF. In DNA, the CDR3 is TGTGCCAGCAGCGTGTCTGGGACACCTAGCTCTGGGGCCAACGTCCTGACTTTC.

This rearrangement joins TRBV15 to TRBJ2-7; TRBD1 matches at 10 bases. After removal of 4 bases from V and 2 bases from J, the junction contained 5 bases not matched to a gene. The V gene's germline CDR1 is LNHNV and CDR2 YYDKDF (reference sequence). The CDR3 loop spans 15 amino acids. The CDR3 nucleotides read TGTGCCACCAGCACGGGGGGGACAGGGGCCTACGAGCAGTACTTC. Protein product: CATSTGGTGAYEQYF.